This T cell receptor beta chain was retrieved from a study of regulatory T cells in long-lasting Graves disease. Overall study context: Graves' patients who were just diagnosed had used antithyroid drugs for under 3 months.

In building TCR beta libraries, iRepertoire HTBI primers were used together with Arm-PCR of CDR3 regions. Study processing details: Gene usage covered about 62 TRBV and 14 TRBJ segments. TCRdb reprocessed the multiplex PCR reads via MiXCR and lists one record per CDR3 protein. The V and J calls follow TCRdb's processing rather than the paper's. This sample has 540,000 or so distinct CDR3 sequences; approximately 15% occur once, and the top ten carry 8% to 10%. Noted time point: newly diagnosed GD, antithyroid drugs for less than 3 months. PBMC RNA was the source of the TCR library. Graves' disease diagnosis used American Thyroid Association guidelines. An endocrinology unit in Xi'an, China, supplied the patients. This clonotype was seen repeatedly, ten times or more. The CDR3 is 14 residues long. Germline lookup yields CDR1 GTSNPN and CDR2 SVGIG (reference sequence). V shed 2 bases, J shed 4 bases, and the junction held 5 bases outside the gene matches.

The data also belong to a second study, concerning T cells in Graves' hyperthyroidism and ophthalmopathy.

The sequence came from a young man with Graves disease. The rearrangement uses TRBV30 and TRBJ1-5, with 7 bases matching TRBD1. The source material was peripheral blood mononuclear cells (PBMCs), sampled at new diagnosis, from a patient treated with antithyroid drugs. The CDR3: CAWSSGTANQPQHF. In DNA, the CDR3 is TGTGCCTGGAGTTCCGGGACAGCAAATCAGCCCCAGCATTTT. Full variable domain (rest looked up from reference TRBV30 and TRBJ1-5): SQTIHQWPATLVQPVGSPLSLECTVEGTSNPNLYWYRQAAGRGLQLLFYSVGIGQISSEVPQNLSASRPQDRQFILSSKKLLLSDSGFYLCAWSSGTANQPQHFGDGTRLSIL.